These 31 T cell receptor beta chains were sequenced from one sample in a study of blood T cells in healthy people across ages. Alongside a J-beta primer mix, a sample-barcoded 5' primer served in a second PCR lasting about 6 to 12 cycles. One entry per CDR3 protein, called by TCRdb with MiXCR from the 5' RACE reads. The data show 550,000 to 700,000 distinct CDR3 sequences, about 26% seen once. Sequenced material: blood. The origin of the receptors is a woman in her sixties or seventies in good health.

The sample holds a few counts of this clonotype. The V and J genes are TRBV21-1 and TRBJ1-4; TRBD1, as called in the table, went unchecked against the DNA. TRBV21-1 counts as a pseudogene. This CDR3 spans 14 amino acids. The CDR3, as DNA: TGTGCCATCAGGGAGGACAGGACTAATGAAAAACTGTTTTTT. Protein product: CAIREDRTNEKLFF.

The sample holds a few counts of this clonotype. CDR3: CASSPTGDTDTQYF. The CDR3 nucleotides read TGTGCCAGCTCCCCGACAGGGGACACAGATACGCAGTATTTT. This sequence joins TRBV18 and TRBJ2-3; TRBD1 agrees at 8 bases. The CDR3 runs 14 residues. The junction had 4 bases not matched to a gene; V was cut back by 6 bases and J by 2 bases. Germline V gene lookup returns CDR1 KGHSH and CDR2 LQKENI. The full variable domain, in which reference TRBV18 and TRBJ2-3 provide the parts outside the CDR3, is NAGVMQNPRHLVRRRGQEARLRCSPMKGHSHVYWYRQLPEEGLKFMVYLQKENIIDESGMPKERFSAEFPKEGPSILRIQQVVRGDSAAYFCASSPTGDTDTQYFGPGTRLTVL.

This clonotype was recorded a few times. J is TRBJ2-3 and V is TRBV5-1; 7 bases match TRBD2. This CDR3 is 16 amino acids long. CDR1 and CDR2 from the germline V gene are SGHRS and YFSETQ. Germline trimming cut 3 bases from V and 0 bases from J; bases unmatched to any gene: 7. CDR3: CASSWERGTSTDTQYF. DNA of the CDR3: TGCGCCAGCAGCTGGGAGCGGGGAACGAGCACAGATACGCAGTATTTT. Variable domain in full (rest from reference TRBV5-1 and TRBJ2-3): KAGVTQTPRYLIKTRGQQVTLSCSPISGHRSVSWYQQTPGQGLQFLFEYFSETQRNKGNFPGRFSGRQFSNSRSEMNVSTLELGDSALYLCASSWERGTSTDTQYFGPGTRLTVL.

CDR3 region: CASSPQGSFSDTQYF. Written as DNA, the CDR3 is TGTGCCAGCAGCCCGCAGGGGAGTTTCTCAGATACGCAGTATTTT. The J gene is TRBJ2-3, the V gene TRBV7-2; maybe TRBD1 (6 bases). This CDR3 has 15 residues. CDR1 is SGHTA, CDR2 FQGNSA, per germline. Trimming shortened V by 5 bases and J by 4 bases, and 16 bases separated the two germline ends.

This clonotype was observed a handful of times. This sequence joins TRBV7-2 and TRBJ1-1; 8 positions agree with TRBD1. The CDR3 has 16 amino acids. In germline, CDR1 is SGHTA, CDR2 FQGNSA. V was pared by 2 bases and J by 2 bases, with 7 bases of the junction left unmatched. CDR3 bases: TGTGCCAGCAGCTTACAGGGGGCATCGAGTAACACTGAAGCTTTCTTT. Its protein is CASSLQGASSNTEAFF.

This rearrangement joins TRBV27 to TRBJ2-5; D gene unclear. The J call may not be correct, given that the DNA end is closer to TRBJ2-1. This CDR3 region has 13 residues. The germline CDR1 and CDR2 sequences are MNHEY and SMNVEV (reference sequence). DNA of the CDR3: TGTGCCAGCAGTCAGCTCCAAGTCGATGAGCAGTTCTTC. Its translation is CASSQLQVDEQFF.

This clonotype was seen only a few times. The chain couples TRBV6-5 to TRBJ2-5; D uncertain. V lost 6 bases, J lost 1 base, and 9 bases lay in between. The CDR3 loop spans 13 amino acids. Germline V gene lookup returns CDR1 MNHEY and CDR2 SVGAGI. In nucleotides, the CDR3 is TGTGCCAGCAGACCTCCGGGCCAAGAGACCCAGTACTTC. Translating gives CASRPPGQETQYF.

The chain uses TRBV9 and TRBJ1-1, with TRBD1 matching 7 bases. The CDR3 is made up of 14 amino acids. V was clipped by 4 bases and J by 7 bases; unmatched bases: 10. Germline assignment: CDR1 SGDLS and CDR2 YYNGEE. CDR3: CASSSQAGQLEAFF. CDR3 nucleotide sequence: TGTGCCAGCAGCTCGCAAGCGGGACAGCTTGAAGCTTTCTTT.

The V gene is TRBV4-3, the J gene TRBJ2-5, with unresolved D. Gene TRBJ2-1 matches the end of the DNA better, so the J call may be wrong. The CDR3 contains 14 residues. The germline CDR1 and CDR2 sequences are LGHNA and YSLEER. This CDR3 reads CASSHVPAVLQQFF. The DNA for the CDR3 is TGCGCCAGCAGCCACGTTCCGGCAGTTCTTCAGCAGTTCTTC.

The sample holds one count of this clonotype. The genes are TRBV5-1 and TRBJ2-3, with D perhaps matching TRBD2 (6 bases). The CDR3 spans 13 residues. CDR1 and CDR2 from the germline V gene are SGHRS and YFSETQ. Trimming stripped 5 bases from V and 9 bases from J, with 16 bases between. This CDR3 is CASRYGTSGTQYF. In DNA, the CDR3 is TGCGCCAGCAGATACGGGACTTCGGGGACGCAGTATTTT.

V gene TRBV6-6 combines with J gene TRBJ1-2, with D possibly TRBD1 on 6 matching bases. With 2 bases removed from V and 4 bases from J, the gap between germline ends came to 8 bases. CDR3 size: 13 residues. Germline lookup yields CDR1 MNHNY and CDR2 SVGAGI (reference sequence). This chain's CDR3 is CASSYGGLYGYTF. DNA for the CDR3: TGTGCCAGCAGTTACGGGGGCCTCTATGGCTACACCTTC.

The chain combines TRBV12-3 or TRBV12-4 with TRBJ1-2, with a weak D call TRBD1 (5 bases). The CDR3 extends over 15 amino acids. The V and J ends lost 7 bases and 5 bases respectively, with 20 bases between them. The CDR3 bases are TGTGCCAGCACCGCGACTCCGGGGGGTAATTATGGCTACACCTTC. As protein: CASTATPGGNYGYTF.

The CDR3 is CASSWTGYYSETQYF. DNA for the CDR3: TGTGCCAGCAGCTGGACAGGGTACTATTCAGAGACCCAGTACTTC. This chain joins TRBV7-2 and TRBJ2-5; 8 bases fit TRBD1. The CDR3 consists of 15 residues. In germline, CDR1 is SGHTA, CDR2 FQGNSA. Trimming removed 4 bases from V and 4 bases from J; junction bases left unmatched: 8.

V gene TRBV7-2 combines with J gene TRBJ2-5, with TRBD2 identical over 8 bases. The junction had 5 bases not matched to a gene; V was cut back by 1 base and J by 1 base. This CDR3 has 16 residues. CDR1 and CDR2 from the germline V gene are SGHTA and FQGNSA. The CDR3 loop is CASSLDPRGAQETQYF. The CDR3 DNA follows: TGTGCCAGCAGCTTAGACCCGCGGGGGGCCCAAGAGACCCAGTACTTC.

The chain combines TRBV5-1 with TRBJ1-2; weak D call: TRBD1 (5 bases). Germline lookup yields CDR1 SGHRS and CDR2 YFSETQ. The CDR3 length is 14 residues. The V end was cut by 4 bases, the J end by 1 base, with 11 bases between. CDR3: CASSPGPDNYGYTF. DNA of the CDR3: TGCGCCAGCAGCCCGGGACCGGATAACTATGGCTACACCTTC.

The chain recombines TRBV29-1 with TRBJ1-2; 9 bases are a match to TRBD1. Trimming cost V 1 base and J 2 bases; bases outside gene matches: 14. Germline CDR1 SQVTM, CDR2 ANQGSEA. The CDR3 is made up of 18 amino acids. The CDR3 protein is CSVEVPAVMTGGNYGYTF. For the CDR3, the DNA is TGCAGCGTTGAAGTTCCGGCCGTGATGACAGGGGGGAACTATGGCTACACCTTC.

This chain uses TRBV5-1 with TRBJ2-5, with D perhaps given as TRBD1 or TRBD2 (5 bases each). Germline V gene lookup returns CDR1 SGHRS and CDR2 YFSETQ. Trimming pared 2 bases from V and 3 bases from J, leaving 17 bases between. CDR3 length: 16 amino acids. The CDR3 loop is CASSFPSRGREETQYF. The DNA of the CDR3 is TGCGCCAGCAGCTTCCCATCGAGGGGAAGGGAAGAGACCCAGTACTTC.

This clonotype was counted between two and nine times. V gene TRBV13 combines with J gene TRBJ1-5; D is undetermined. Between the trimmed V and J ends, which lost 7 bases and 4 bases, there was a span of 2 bases. Germline V lookup: CDR1 PRHDT, CDR2 FYEKMQ (reference sequence). The length of the CDR3 is 10 residues. In DNA form, the CDR3 reads TGTGCCAGCATAAATCAGCCCCAGCATTTT. Encoded protein: CASINQPQHF.

On this clonotype: One junction end disagrees with the germline gene, perhaps due to a read error. This chain connects TRBV12-3 or TRBV12-4 to TRBJ1-1; D is unclear. There are 13 residues in the CDR3. As DNA, the CDR3 is TGCGCCAGCAGTTTGTTCCCCAACAGTGAAGCTTTCTTT. It yields the protein CASSLFPNSEAFF.

CDR3 in amino acids: CASCGTTVPEKLFF. The CDR3 DNA reads TGTGCCAGCTGCGGGACAACCGTACCAGAAAAACTGTTTTTT. The V and J genes are TRBV2 and TRBJ1-4; D possibly corresponds to TRBD1 (6 bases). There are 14 residues in the CDR3. CDR1 is SNHLY, CDR2 FYNNEI, per germline. The V end lost 8 bases, the J end lost 8 bases, and 18 bases lay between the germline ends.

V usage is TRBV6-2 or TRBV6-3 and J usage is TRBJ2-1, with unresolved D. Germline CDR1 reads MNHEY; CDR2 reads SVGEGT. The ends were cut back, 5 bases at V and 0 bases at J, with 8 bases in the middle. The CDR3 is 14 residues long. The CDR3 region is CASSPNLSYNEQFF. The CDR3 DNA reads TGTGCCAGCAGTCCCAACCTCTCCTACAATGAGCAGTTCTTC.

At least ten counts were recorded for this clonotype. V and J are TRBV7-2 and TRBJ2-5; tentative D call: TRBD2 (6 bases). Trimming removed 2 bases at V and 2 bases at J, with 9 bases between. CDR1 and CDR2 from the germline V gene are SGHTA and FQGNSA. There are 14 residues in the CDR3. CDR3 protein: CASSLQRGQETQYF. DNA for the CDR3: TGTGCCAGCAGCTTACAACGGGGGCAAGAGACCCAGTACTTC.

The chain is built from TRBV11-2 and TRBJ2-4; D possibly corresponds to TRBD1 (6 bases). The germline V and J ends were trimmed by 5 bases and 1 base, with 21 bases remaining between them. Germline V gives CDR1 SGHAT, CDR2 FQNNGV. The CDR3 contains 18 residues. Written as DNA, the CDR3 is TGTGCCAGCAGCGCCCCTCCAGGGGAATATGGGGCCAAAAACATTCAGTACTTC. This codes for CASSAPPGEYGAKNIQYF.

As concerns this clonotype: A much larger clone differs from this one at a single base, so this may be a read error. This rearrangement joins TRBV5-1 to TRBJ2-3; tentative D call: TRBD1 (6 bases). The CDR3 runs to 14 residues. Germline CDR1 SGHRS, CDR2 YFSETQ. CDR3: CASQGHLSTGTQYF. CDR3 DNA sequence: TGCGCCAGCCAGGGACACCTCAGTACAGGTACGCAGTATTTT.

This clonotype was seen at least ten times. The chain combines TRBV10-3 with TRBJ1-2; 8 bases are shared with TRBD1. J was trimmed by 5 bases and V by 6 bases; bases with no gene match: 8. Germline V gene sequence: CDR1 ENHRY, CDR2 SYGVKD. The CDR3 has 14 amino acids. The CDR3 sequence: CAISGGTGEYGYTF. The CDR3 DNA reads as TGTGCCATCAGCGGTGGGACAGGAGAATATGGCTACACCTTC.

The chain combines TRBV7-2 with TRBJ1-1, with D possibly TRBD1 on 6 matching bases. The V gene's germline CDR1 is SGHTA and CDR2 FQGNSA. This CDR3 is built from 15 residues. The V and J ends lost 3 bases and 5 bases respectively, with 16 bases between them. CDR3 nucleotide sequence: TGTGCCAGCAGCTTGAGAGGGGCCCAGGGGACTGAAGCTTTCTTT. Translating gives CASSLRGAQGTEAFF.

The chain combines TRBV5-6 with TRBJ1-1; D unresolved. CDR3 length: 15 amino acids. Trimming took 1 base from V and 2 from J, leaving 12 bases between them. Germline assignment: CDR1 SGHDT and CDR2 YYEEEE. CDR3 residues: CASSLRKITNTEAFF. The CDR3 nucleotides are TGTGCCAGCAGCTTGCGGAAGATTACTAACACTGAAGCTTTCTTT. The variable domain in full, with the rest retrieved from reference TRBV5-6 and TRBJ1-1, is DAGVTQSPTHLIKTRGQQVTLRCSPKSGHDTVSWYQQALGQGPQFIFQYYEEEERQRGNFPDRFSGHQFPNYSSELNVNALLLGDSALYLCASSLRKITNTEAFFGQGTRLTVV.

This rearrangement joins TRBV4-2 to TRBJ2-3; D gene unclear. Germline V gives CDR1 LGHNA, CDR2 YNFKEQ. The CDR3 covers 14 residues. Trimming took off 1 base at V and 2 bases at J, with 7 bases between the two ends. The CDR3 DNA reads as TGTGCCAGCAGCCAAGCGCCCCACACAGATACGCAGTATTTT. Its protein is CASSQAPHTDTQYF.

This clonotype turned up a few times. V usage is TRBV5-5 and J usage is TRBJ1-2, with a possible D match to TRBD1 (5 bases). Trimming cost V 1 base and J 7 bases, with 11 bases left between them. The germline V gene has CDR1 SGHKS and CDR2 YYEKEE (reference sequence). The CDR3 covers 13 residues. This CDR3 is CASSLTGRSGYTF. The CDR3 DNA is TGTGCCAGCAGCTTGACAGGCCGGAGTGGCTACACCTTC. The variable domain in full, with the rest retrieved from reference TRBV5-5 and TRBJ1-2, is DAGVTQSPTHLIKTRGQQVTLRCSPISGHKSVSWYQQVLGQGPQFIFQYYEKEERGRGNFPDRFSARQFPNYSSELNVNALLLGDSALYLCASSLTGRSGYTFGSGTRLTVV.

This clonotype was seen a few times. This sequence joins TRBV6-5 and TRBJ2-2, with D perhaps TRBD1 (6 bases). Germline CDR1 is MNHEY and CDR2 is SVGAGI. Trimming removed 6 bases from V and 5 bases from J, with 10 bases in between. The CDR3 totals 13 residues. CDR3 protein: CASRLQGTGELFF. Written as DNA, the CDR3 is TGTGCCAGCAGACTACAGGGTACCGGGGAGCTGTTTTTT.

V usage is TRBV5-1 and J usage is TRBJ2-5, with a possible D match to TRBD1 (5 bases). The end of the DNA aligns better with TRBJ2-7, so the J call may be wrong. The CDR3 runs 14 residues. CDR1 and CDR2 (germline): SGHRS, YFSETQ. DNA of the CDR3: TGCGCCAGCAGCTTGGGACAGCTCTTGGGCGAGCAGTACTTC. Its translation: CASSLGQLLGEQYF.